This T cell receptor (beta chain) was captured by sequencing in a study of T cells in Graves' hyperthyroidism and ophthalmopathy. Study-wide results and limits: Most clonotypes that expanded in the thyroid above 0.001 also showed up in blood.

TCR beta CDR3 regions were amplified from RNA transcripts. Initially, a first-round RT-PCR of the TCR CDR3 employed the HTBI primer set. MiXCR, applied by TCRdb to the multiplex PCR reads, yields one record per CDR3 protein. The sample shows about 740,000 distinct CDR3 sequences, less than 15% of them seen only once. In regard to this clonotype: Its target is unknown.

The CDR3 totals 16 residues. The germline V gene encodes CDR1 MNHEY and CDR2 SVGEGT. V was clipped by 2 bases and J by 4 bases; unmatched bases: 5. The chain uses TRBV6-2 or TRBV6-3 and TRBJ2-1; 10 nucleotides agree with TRBD2. Input material: blood. This TCR was sampled from a woman aged 18-29 years with Graves' hyperthyroidism. The CDR3 DNA is TGTGCCAGCAGTTACCTAGGACTAGCGGAATACAATGAGCAGTTCTTC. This codes for CASSYLGLAEYNEQFF.